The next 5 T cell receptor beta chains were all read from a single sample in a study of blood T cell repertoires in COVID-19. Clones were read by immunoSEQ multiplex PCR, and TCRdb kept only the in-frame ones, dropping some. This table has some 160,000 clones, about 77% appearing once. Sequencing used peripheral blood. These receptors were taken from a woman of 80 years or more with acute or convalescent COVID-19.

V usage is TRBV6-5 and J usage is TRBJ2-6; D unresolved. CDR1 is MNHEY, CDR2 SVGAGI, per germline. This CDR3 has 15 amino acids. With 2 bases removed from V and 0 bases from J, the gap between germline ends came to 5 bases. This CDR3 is CASSYQYSGANVLTF. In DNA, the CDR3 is TGTGCCAGCAGTTACCAGTACTCTGGGGCCAACGTCCTGACTTTC.

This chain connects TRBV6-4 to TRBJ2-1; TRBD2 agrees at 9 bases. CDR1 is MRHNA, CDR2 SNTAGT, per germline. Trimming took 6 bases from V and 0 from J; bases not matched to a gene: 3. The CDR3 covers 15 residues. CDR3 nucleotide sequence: TGTGCCAGCAGCGGTAGCGGGAGCTCCTACAATGAGCAGTTCTTC. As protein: CASSGSGSSYNEQFF.

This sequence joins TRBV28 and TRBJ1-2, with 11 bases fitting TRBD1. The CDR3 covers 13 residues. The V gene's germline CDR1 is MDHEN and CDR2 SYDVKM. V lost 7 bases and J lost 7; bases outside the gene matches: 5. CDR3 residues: CASIPGQGGGYTF. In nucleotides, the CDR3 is TGTGCCAGCATTCCGGGACAGGGGGGTGGCTACACCTTC.

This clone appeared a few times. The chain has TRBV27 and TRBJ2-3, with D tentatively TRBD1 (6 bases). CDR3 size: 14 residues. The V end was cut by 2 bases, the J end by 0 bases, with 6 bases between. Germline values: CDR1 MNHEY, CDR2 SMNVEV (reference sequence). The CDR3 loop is CASSLQGSTDTQYF. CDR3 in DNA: TGTGCCAGCAGTTTACAGGGGAGCACAGATACGCAGTATTTT.

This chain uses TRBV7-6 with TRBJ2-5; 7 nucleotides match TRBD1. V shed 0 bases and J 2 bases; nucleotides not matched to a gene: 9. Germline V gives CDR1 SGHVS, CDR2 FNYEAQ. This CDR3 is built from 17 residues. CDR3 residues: CASSLAGDSLGQETQYF. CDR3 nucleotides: TGTGCCAGCAGCTTAGCGGGGGACAGTCTAGGGCAAGAGACCCAGTACTTC. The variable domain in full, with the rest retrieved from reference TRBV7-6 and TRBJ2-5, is GAGVSQSPRYKVTKRGQDVALRCDPISGHVSLYWYRQALGQGPEFLTYFNYEAQQDKSGLPNDRFSAERPEGSISTLTIQRTEQRDSAMYRCASSLAGDSLGQETQYFGPGTRLLVL.